This T cell receptor beta chain was documented in a study of blood T cell repertoires in COVID-19. At the level of the study: Researchers got acute and convalescent COVID-19 samples from the United States, Italy and Spain.

Participants came from some 23 US areas, aged about 18 to 89 years. Cohorts were based on clinical histories the participants reported. CDR1 and CDR2 (germline): SNHLY, FYNNEI. This CDR3 has 12 residues. J was trimmed by 10 bases and V by 8 bases; bases with no gene match: 5. How the authors handled the data: Amplifying reference gene primers gave estimates of nucleated cell counts. Method: immunoSEQ multiplex PCR; TCRdb's copy keeps in-frame clones and lacks some. The V and J calls and the clone size are those of that table, but D and trimming were determined from the DNA. The table lists more than 350,000 clones, 75% to 90% of them singletons, with over 0.95% in the top ten.

Sample: PBMCs or T cells enriched from blood (not recorded which). The sequence was obtained from a man in his late teens or twenties who had recovered from COVID-19. V gene TRBV2 combines with J gene TRBJ2-1, with 10 bases identical to TRBD2. The CDR3 sequence is CASRLAGREQFF. CDR3 DNA sequence: TGTGCCAGCCGACTAGCGGGCCGGGAGCAGTTCTTC. Combining the CDR3 with reference TRBV2 and TRBJ2-1 gives the whole variable domain EPEVTQTPSHQVTQMGQEVILRCVPISNHLYFYWYRQILGQKVEFLVSFYNNEISEKSEIFDDQFSVERPDGSNFTLKIRSTKLEDSAMYFCASRLAGREQFFGPGTRLTVL.